The 17 T cell receptor beta chains reported below all come from one sample, sequenced in a study of cytomegalovirus exposure and HLA in healthy donors. The PCR contained 60 Vbeta and 13 Jbeta primers. Clones were sequenced by immunoSEQ multiplex PCR, and TCRdb holds only the in-frame ones, with some missing. The sample totals 150,000 to 200,000 clones. The sequenced sample was PBMCs. Receptors were obtained from a woman aged 18-29 years in good health and CMV-seropositive.

V and J are TRBV5-4 and TRBJ1-2; D gene uncertain. CDR1 is SGHNT and CDR2 is YYREEE in the germline V gene (reference sequence). Trimming stripped 2 bases from V and 1 base from J, with 6 bases between. There are 13 residues in the CDR3. Here the CDR3 DNA reads TGTGCCAGCAGCTTCGTCGGTAACTATGGCTACACCTTC. It specifies CASSFVGNYGYTF.

The genes are TRBV19 and TRBJ2-1; TRBD2 is a possible D gene (6 bases). The CDR3 is 13 amino acids. Trimming removed 3 bases from V and 9 bases from J, with 12 bases in between. The V gene's germline CDR1 is LNHDA and CDR2 SQIVND (reference sequence). CDR3 amino acids: CASSMGGGSEQFF. DNA of the CDR3: TGTGCCAGTAGTATGGGGGGTGGAAGTGAGCAGTTCTTC.

The genes are TRBV30 and TRBJ1-6; D is uncertain. V was trimmed by 0 bases and J by 15 bases, leaving 12 bases between them. Germline V gene sequence: CDR1 GTSNPN, CDR2 SVGIG (reference sequence). The CDR3 is 12 residues long. The CDR3 bases are TGTGCCTGGAGTGTCGATCCTACGGTCCTCCACTTT. Translating gives CAWSVDPTVLHF.

The chain carries TRBV5-4 and TRBJ1-5; D perhaps matches TRBD1 (6 bases). There are 14 residues in the CDR3. Germline V CDR1 and CDR2: SGHNT, YYREEE (reference sequence). The V end was cut by 1 base, the J end by 7 bases, with 12 bases between. In DNA form, the CDR3 reads TGTGCCAGCAGCTTGAGGCCAGGGGACCAGCCCCAGCATTTT. Protein sequence: CASSLRPGDQPQHF.

This chain joins TRBV5-1 and TRBJ2-2; TRBD1 agrees at 11 bases. Trimming cost V 4 bases and J 3 bases; bases outside gene matches: 5. This CDR3 has 16 amino acids. CDR1 and CDR2 (germline): SGHRS, YFSETQ. The DNA for the CDR3 is TGCGCCAGCAGCGAAAGGACAGGGGGCGACACCGGGGAGCTGTTTTTT. As protein: CASSERTGGDTGELFF. The variable domain in full, with the rest retrieved from reference TRBV5-1 and TRBJ2-2, is KAGVTQTPRYLIKTRGQQVTLSCSPISGHRSVSWYQQTPGQGLQFLFEYFSETQRNKGNFPGRFSGRQFSNSRSEMNVSTLELGDSALYLCASSERTGGDTGELFFGEGSRLTVL.

V and J are TRBV5-6 and TRBJ2-7; D call uncertain. CDR1 is SGHDT, CDR2 YYEEEE, per germline. The CDR3 extends over 12 amino acids. V lost 0 bases to trimming and J lost 6 bases, with 7 bases between them. CDR3 in amino acids: CASSLGTSEQYF. CDR3 DNA: TGTGCCAGCAGCTTGGGTACTTCCGAGCAGTACTTC.

The rearrangement uses TRBV5-1 and TRBJ2-5; D call uncertain. With 0 bases removed from V and 2 bases from J, the gap between germline ends came to 11 bases. Germline V lookup: CDR1 SGHRS, CDR2 YFSETQ. The CDR3 loop spans 15 amino acids. Here the CDR3 reads CASSLGDSPQETQYF. DNA of the CDR3: TGCGCCAGCAGCTTGGGAGACTCACCTCAAGAGACCCAGTACTTC.

The chain combines TRBV2 with TRBJ1-6, with D possibly matching TRBD1 (5 bases). The V gene lost 8 bases and the J gene lost 10 bases, with 15 bases spanning the gap. This CDR3 comprises 13 residues. Germline CDR1 is SNHLY and CDR2 is FYNNEI. The CDR3 DNA reads TGTGCCAGCTGTTGGGGCCAAGGGTCACCCCTCCACTTT. Translating gives CASCWGQGSPLHF.

This sequence joins TRBV29-1 and TRBJ2-5, with D tentatively TRBD2 (6 bases). Germline CDR1 reads SQVTM; CDR2 reads ANQGSEA. There are 12 residues in the CDR3. Trimming pared 4 bases from V and 4 bases from J, leaving 10 bases between. This CDR3 is CSVVADLETQYF. The CDR3 coding sequence is TGCAGCGTTGTAGCGGACCTAGAGACCCAGTACTTC.

This CDR3 reads CASSFYSGNNEQFF. The CDR3 DNA is TGTGCCAGCAGCTTTTACAGCGGGAATAATGAGCAGTTCTTC. The chain recombines TRBV5-5 with TRBJ2-1; TRBD2 aligns across 7 bases. The V segment lost 2 bases and the J segment 7 bases; nucleotides outside the gene matches: 6. The CDR3 covers 14 residues. Germline CDR1 SGHKS, CDR2 YYEKEE (reference sequence).

J is TRBJ2-7 and V is TRBV9; 11 positions match TRBD1. CDR3 length: 15 amino acids. The germline V gene encodes CDR1 SGDLS and CDR2 YYNGEE. V shed 0 bases, J shed 5 bases, and the junction held 4 bases outside the gene matches. CDR3 coding DNA: TGTGCCAGCAGCGTAGTAGGACAGGGGGCCGACGAGCAGTACTTC. Its protein product is CASSVVGQGADEQYF. Complete variable domain (other parts from reference TRBV9 and TRBJ2-7): DSGVTQTPKHLITATGQRVTLRCSPRSGDLSVYWYQQSLDQGLQFLIQYYNGEERAKGNILERFSAQQFPDLHSELNLSSLELGDSALYFCASSVVGQGADEQYFGPGTRLTVT.

The chain carries TRBV11-1 and TRBJ1-2; TRBD1 is a possible D gene (6 bases). V was clipped by 6 bases and J by 6 bases, with 17 bases between them. Germline V gives CDR1 SGHAT, CDR2 FQDESV (reference sequence). CDR3 length equals 14 residues. CDR3 sequence: CASSPGPGVNGYTF. CDR3 sequence (DNA): TGTGCCAGCAGTCCAGGTCCAGGGGTGAATGGCTACACCTTC.

The CDR3 here is CSASFGGYTF. CDR3 DNA: TGCAGTGCTAGTTTCGGTGGCTACACCTTC. The chain is built from TRBV20-1 and TRBJ1-2; D uncertain. Per germline, CDR1 DFQATT and CDR2 SNEGSKA (reference sequence). V was pared by 3 bases and J by 7 bases, with 6 bases between. The CDR3 is 10 amino acids.

The gene calls are TRBV6-5 and TRBJ1-2, with TRBD1 as a possible D gene (5 bases). V was pared by 5 bases and J by 4 bases, with 11 bases between. The CDR3 loop spans 13 amino acids. The germline gives CDR1 MNHEY, CDR2 SVGAGI. The CDR3 nucleotides read TGTGCCAGCAGTGAAACAGGTCTCTATGGCTACACCTTC. This gives the protein CASSETGLYGYTF.

The chain combines TRBV7-2 with TRBJ1-1; D gene ambiguous. V was pared by 1 base and J by 6 bases, with 6 bases between. The CDR3 is made up of 12 amino acids. Germline V gene sequence: CDR1 SGHTA, CDR2 FQGNSA. This CDR3 reads CASSLERSEAFF. In nucleotides, the CDR3 is TGTGCCAGCAGCTTAGAGAGATCTGAAGCTTTCTTT. Variable domain in full (rest from reference TRBV7-2 and TRBJ1-1): GAGVSQSPSNKVTEKGKDVELRCDPISGHTALYWYRQSLGQGLEFLIYFQGNSAPDKSGLPSDRFSAERTGGSVSTLTIQRTQQEDSAVYLCASSLERSEAFFGQGTRLTVV.

The gene calls are TRBV19 and TRBJ2-2; D is possibly TRBD1 (6 bases). Per germline, CDR1 LNHDA and CDR2 SQIVND (reference sequence). V lost 6 bases, J lost 5 bases, and 10 bases lay in between. This CDR3 has 13 residues. The CDR3 coding sequence is TGTGCCAGTAGCCAGACAGGAACCGGGGAGCTGTTTTTT. It encodes CASSQTGTGELFF.

V gene TRBV7-2 combines with J gene TRBJ1-6; perhaps TRBD1 as D (6 bases). This CDR3 has 13 amino acids. With 5 bases removed from V and 12 bases from J, the gap between germline ends came to 14 bases. Per germline, CDR1 SGHTA and CDR2 FQGNSA. CDR3 protein: CASSLGQPKPLHF. CDR3 sequence (DNA): TGTGCCAGCAGCCTCGGACAGCCTAAACCCCTCCACTTT.